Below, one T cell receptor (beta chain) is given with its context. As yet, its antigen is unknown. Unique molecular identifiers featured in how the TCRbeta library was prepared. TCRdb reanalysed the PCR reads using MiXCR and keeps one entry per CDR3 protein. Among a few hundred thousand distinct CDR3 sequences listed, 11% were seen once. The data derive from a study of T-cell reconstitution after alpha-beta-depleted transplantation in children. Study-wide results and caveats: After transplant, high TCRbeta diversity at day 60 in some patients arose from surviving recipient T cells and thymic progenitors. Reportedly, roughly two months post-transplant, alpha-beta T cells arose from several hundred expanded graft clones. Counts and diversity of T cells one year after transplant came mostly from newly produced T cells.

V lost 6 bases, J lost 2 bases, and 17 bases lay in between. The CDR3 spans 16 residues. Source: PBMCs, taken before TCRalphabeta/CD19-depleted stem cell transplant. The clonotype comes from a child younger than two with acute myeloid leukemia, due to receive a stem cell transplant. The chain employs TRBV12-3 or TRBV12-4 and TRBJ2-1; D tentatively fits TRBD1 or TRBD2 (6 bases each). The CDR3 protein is CASSPPHGGPYNEQFF. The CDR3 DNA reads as TGTGCCAGCAGCCCCCCCCACGGGGGCCCCTACAATGAGCAGTTCTTC.